The 22 T cell receptor beta chains listed next were all sequenced from one sample in a study of cytomegalovirus exposure and HLA in healthy donors. Primers included in the PCR were 60 Vbeta and 13 Jbeta primers. TCRdb's table, derived via immunoSEQ multiplex PCR, lists solely in-frame clones and lacks some. The table has some 79,000 clones, around 66% seen once; the top ten hold over 12%. Material: PBMCs. All receptors come from a woman between 40 and 55 years old in good health and CMV-seropositive.

The chain uses TRBV7-9 and TRBJ2-7; TRBD2 matches at 7 bases. V shed 5 bases, J shed 2 bases, and the junction held 9 bases outside the gene matches. The germline V gene encodes CDR1 SEHNR and CDR2 FQNEAQ (reference sequence). This CDR3 has 15 amino acids. CDR3 sequence (DNA): TGTGCCAGCAGCCCCCCCGGGGGGAGGACCTACGAGCAGTACTTC. Its protein is CASSPPGGRTYEQYF.

The V call is TRBV27, the J call TRBJ2-7; D perhaps matches TRBD2 (6 bases). Germline CDR1 reads MNHEY; CDR2 reads SMNVEV (reference sequence). The CDR3 runs to 13 residues. Trimming cost V 6 bases and J 2 bases, with 11 bases left between them. The CDR3 DNA is TGTGCCAGCAGGCGGTCGGGGGCCTACGAGCAGTACTTC. Its translation is CASRRSGAYEQYF.

The genes are TRBV19 and TRBJ1-2; TRBD1 aligns across 9 bases. Germline V gene lookup returns CDR1 LNHDA and CDR2 SQIVND (reference sequence). Losses at the gene ends were 5 bases for V and 7 bases for J; bases not matched to a gene: 11. The CDR3 extends over 15 amino acids. Written as DNA, the CDR3 is TGTGCCAGTAGTTCCGGGACAGGGATCTCTGCTGGCTACACCTTC. Amino acids: CASSSGTGISAGYTF.

For the CDR3, the DNA is TGTGCCAGCAGAGCCTCCTTAGCGGGAAGCGAGCAGTACTTC. Translated, it gives CASRASLAGSEQYF. This chain uses TRBV2 with TRBJ2-7; TRBD2 matches at 8 bases. Germline lookup yields CDR1 SNHLY and CDR2 FYNNEI. The CDR3 totals 14 residues. V lost 6 bases and J lost 6; bases outside the gene matches: 10.

V is TRBV28 and J is TRBJ2-5, with TRBD2 matching 8 bases. V lost 5 bases, J lost 1 base, and 3 bases stayed unmatched. The CDR3 covers 14 residues. Germline values: CDR1 MDHEN, CDR2 SYDVKM. The CDR3 coding sequence is TGTGCCAGCAGTAATGCGGGAGGCCAAGAGACCCAGTACTTC. Translating it yields CASSNAGGQETQYF. Combining the CDR3 with reference TRBV28 and TRBJ2-5 gives the whole variable domain DVKVTQSSRYLVKRTGEKVFLECVQDMDHENMFWYRQDPGLGLRLIYFSYDVKMKEKGDIPEGYSVSREKKERFSLILESASTNQTSMYLCASSNAGGQETQYFGPGTRLLVL.

The V and J genes are TRBV23-1 and TRBJ2-7; the D gene is possibly TRBD2 (5 bases). TRBV23-1 is an ORF for which the function is uncertain. V lost 5 bases, J lost 2 bases, and 13 bases lay in between. The CDR3 is 14 residues long. The CDR3 is CASSSGIKPYEQYF. The CDR3 DNA reads as TGCGCCAGCAGTAGCGGAATTAAACCCTACGAGCAGTACTTC.

J is TRBJ1-5 and V is TRBV7-2, with 7 bases fitting TRBD1. This CDR3 spans 13 amino acids. V lost 4 bases and J lost 8; bases outside the gene matches: 5. Germline values: CDR1 SGHTA, CDR2 FQGNSA. This CDR3 is CASSWNRGEPQHF. The CDR3 DNA reads as TGTGCCAGCAGCTGGAACAGGGGTGAGCCCCAGCATTTT.

This clone came up once. The chain employs TRBV7-8 and TRBJ2-1; D is perhaps TRBD2 (5 bases). The CDR3 spans 13 residues. Looked up from germline, CDR1 is SGHVS and CDR2 is FQNEAQ. V dropped 1 base and J dropped 10 bases, with 11 bases sitting between them. CDR3 sequence (DNA): TGTGCCAGCAGCTTAGTCCTCGGGGTCGAGCAGTTCTTC. Translation: CASSLVLGVEQFF.

The chain has TRBV5-1 and TRBJ2-2; D unclear. V gave up 5 bases and J gave up 1 base, with 9 bases separating them. The CDR3 spans 14 residues. Germline V gene lookup returns CDR1 SGHRS and CDR2 YFSETQ. The CDR3 sequence: CASSPRRNTGELFF. The CDR3 DNA is TGCGCCAGCAGTCCCAGAAGGAACACCGGGGAGCTGTTTTTT.

The V call is TRBV9, the J call TRBJ2-7, with 9 bases matching TRBD1. The length of the CDR3 is 14 residues. J was trimmed by 6 bases and V by 4 bases; bases with no gene match: 8. CDR1 is SGDLS and CDR2 is YYNGEE in the germline V gene. This chain's CDR3 is CASSPPGQGREQYF. The CDR3 DNA is TGTGCCAGCAGCCCACCGGGACAGGGACGCGAGCAGTACTTC.

The chain recombines TRBV6-1 with TRBJ1-5; 8 nucleotides line up with TRBD1. The trim removed 0 bases at V and 8 bases at J, leaving 9 bases unmatched. The CDR3 is made up of 16 amino acids. CDR1 is MNHNS and CDR2 is SASEGT in the germline V gene. CDR3 nucleotide sequence: TGTGCCAGCAGTGAAGCCGAAGGCAGGGGGCGCAAGCCCCAGCATTTT. Its protein is CASSEAEGRGRKPQHF.

The gene calls are TRBV6-5 and TRBJ2-5; 9 positions agree with TRBD2. Matching the DNA end better, TRBJ2-7 makes the J call doubtful. CDR1 is MNHEY and CDR2 is SVGAGI in the germline V gene. The CDR3 loop spans 15 amino acids. The CDR3 protein is CASSYSPSGIYEQYF. The CDR3, as DNA: TGTGCCAGCAGTTACTCTCCTAGCGGGATATACGAGCAGTACTTC.

The chain has TRBV4-3 and TRBJ2-5; no firm D call. The germline gives CDR1 LGHNA, CDR2 YSLEER. This CDR3 comprises 13 residues. The V end was cut by 1 base, the J end by 2 bases, with 5 bases between. The CDR3 is CASSQVLQETQYF. In nucleotides, the CDR3 is TGCGCCAGCAGCCAAGTACTTCAAGAGACCCAGTACTTC.

The rearrangement joins TRBV5-6 to TRBJ1-2; perhaps TRBD1 as D (5 bases). The CDR3 has 14 amino acids. Deletions cut 7 bases from V and 3 bases from J, with 16 bases between. Germline V lookup: CDR1 SGHDT, CDR2 YYEEEE. CDR3: CASFSKGRHYGYTF. In DNA, the CDR3 is TGTGCCAGCTTTTCAAAGGGGAGGCACTATGGCTACACCTTC.

CDR3 amino acids: CASSLDLLAGFSYNEQFF. In nucleotides, the CDR3 is TGTGCCAGCAGCTTAGACCTACTAGCGGGGTTCTCCTACAATGAGCAGTTCTTC. V usage is TRBV7-9 and J usage is TRBJ2-1; 10 positions match TRBD2. The V gene's germline CDR1 is SEHNR and CDR2 FQNEAQ (reference sequence). V shed 1 base, J shed 0 bases, and the junction held 6 bases outside the gene matches. The CDR3 length is 18 residues. The full variable domain, completed using reference TRBV7-9 and TRBJ2-1, is DTGVSQNPRHKITKRGQNVTFRCDPISEHNRLYWYRQTLGQGPEFLTYFQNEAQLEKSRLLSDRFSAERPKGSFSTLEIQRTEQGDSAMYLCASSLDLLAGFSYNEQFFGPGTRLTVL.

The chain joins TRBV9 to TRBJ1-2, with a tentative D call TRBD1 (6 bases). The CDR3 contains 14 residues. Trimming left V 4 bases short and J 4 bases short, with 14 bases between. From germline, CDR1 is SGDLS and CDR2 YYNGEE. The CDR3 reads CASSKQGTIYGYTF. The CDR3 bases are TGTGCCAGCAGCAAACAGGGCACTATCTATGGCTACACCTTC.

This chain uses TRBV28 with TRBJ1-1; D uncertain. The CDR3 has 12 amino acids. Germline V gene sequence: CDR1 MDHEN, CDR2 SYDVKM. V lost 6 bases and J 5 bases, leaving 10 bases between the germline ends. CDR3 protein: CASSLQITEAFF. CDR3 DNA: TGTGCCAGCAGCTTACAGATAACTGAAGCTTTCTTT. The full variable domain, rest sourced from reference TRBV28 and TRBJ1-1, is DVKVTQSSRYLVKRTGEKVFLECVQDMDHENMFWYRQDPGLGLRLIYFSYDVKMKEKGDIPEGYSVSREKKERFSLILESASTNQTSMYLCASSLQITEAFFGQGTRLTVV.

Only one count was recorded for this clone. The J gene is TRBJ2-3, the V gene TRBV30; TRBD2 agrees at 12 bases. The CDR3 covers 17 residues. From germline, CDR1 is GTSNPN and CDR2 SVGIG (reference sequence). With 0 bases clipped from V and 4 bases from J, the junction kept 8 bases outside the gene matches. The CDR3 protein is CAWSVARTSGAADTQYF. In nucleotides, the CDR3 is TGTGCCTGGAGTGTCGCTCGGACTAGCGGGGCCGCAGATACGCAGTATTTT.

The chain carries TRBV7-3 and TRBJ2-3; 7 nucleotides align to TRBD2. Trimming took 1 base from V and 4 from J; bases not matched to a gene: 8. There are 16 residues in the CDR3. The germline CDR1 and CDR2 sequences are SGHTA and FQGTGA. CDR3 loop: CASSLRGEGRADTQYF. CDR3 DNA: TGTGCCAGCAGCTTAAGGGGGGAGGGCCGCGCAGATACGCAGTATTTT.

The chain is built from TRBV7-2 and TRBJ1-1; possible D gene TRBD1, 6 bases. The CDR3 has 13 amino acids. V lost 4 bases to trimming and J lost 4 bases, with 10 bases between them. Germline V gene data show CDR1 as SGHTA and CDR2 as FQGNSA. In DNA, the CDR3 is TGTGCCAGCAGCTCTGGACAGCTCACTGAAGCTTTCTTT. It is translated as CASSSGQLTEAFF. Filled out from reference TRBV7-2 and TRBJ1-1, the complete variable domain reads GAGVSQSPSNKVTEKGKDVELRCDPISGHTALYWYRQSLGQGLEFLIYFQGNSAPDKSGLPSDRFSAERTGGSVSTLTIQRTQQEDSAVYLCASSSGQLTEAFFGQGTRLTVV.

The chain uses TRBV18 and TRBJ1-2; D unclear. This CDR3 spans 14 amino acids. Trimming stripped 9 bases from V and 5 bases from J, with 19 bases between. Germline loops: CDR1 KGHSH, CDR2 LQKENI. CDR3 amino acids: CASMLDPGFYGYTF. CDR3 DNA sequence: TGTGCCAGTATGCTCGATCCGGGTTTTTATGGCTACACCTTC.

The chain recombines TRBV6-1 with TRBJ2-3; 9 bases agree with TRBD2. J lost 8 bases, V lost 7 bases, and 10 bases had no gene match. The CDR3 runs to 14 residues. The germline V gene encodes CDR1 MNHNS and CDR2 SASEGT. The CDR3 here is CASTLGTSLGTQYF. The CDR3 nucleotides are TGTGCCAGCACCCTGGGGACTAGCCTTGGTACGCAGTATTTT.